These 14 T cell receptor beta chains originate from one sample sequenced in a study of blood T cell repertoires in COVID-19. Only in-frame clones appear in the TCRdb table, and some are missing; sequencing was by immunoSEQ multiplex PCR. Here the sample spans about 50,000 clones, around 80% being singletons. The sequenced sample consisted of peripheral blood. The receptor set was obtained from a man between 65 and 85 years old with acute or convalescent COVID-19.

This chain joins TRBV19 and TRBJ1-2; TRBD1 agrees at 10 bases. In germline, CDR1 is LNHDA, CDR2 SQIVND (reference sequence). CDR3 length: 16 amino acids. V gave up 7 bases and J gave up 4 bases; unmatched junction bases: 12. In nucleotides, the CDR3 is TGTGCCAGTACTCCACCGGGACAGGGGTCCTCCTATGGCTACACCTTC. Translation: CASTPPGQGSSYGYTF.

The sample holds a few counts of this clone. The chain recombines TRBV5-1 with TRBJ2-5; TRBD1 is a possible D gene (5 bases). CDR1 SGHRS and CDR2 YFSETQ come from the germline V gene. Trimming took off 0 bases at V and 4 bases at J, with 10 bases between the two ends. The CDR3 contains 14 residues. The CDR3 loop is CASSLGTSTETQYF. CDR3 bases: TGCGCCAGCAGCTTGGGGACATCAACAGAGACCCAGTACTTC.

The chain combines TRBV28 with TRBJ2-2; 15 nucleotides match TRBD2. J was trimmed by 7 bases and V by 6 bases; bases with no gene match: 12. The CDR3 extends over 18 amino acids. CDR1 and CDR2 (germline): MDHEN, SYDVKM. CDR3 bases: TGTGCCAGCAGCCCTGGACTAGCGGGGGGGTCTGGTGTCGGGGAGCTGTTTTTT. Its protein product is CASSPGLAGGSGVGELFF.

The gene calls are TRBV9 and TRBJ2-3; 13 bases match TRBD2. V trimming: 4 bases; J trimming: 6 bases; junction bases outside the gene matches: 11. The length of the CDR3 is 17 residues. The germline V gene has CDR1 SGDLS and CDR2 YYNGEE. The CDR3 coding sequence is TGTGCCAGCAGCCTCGGGACTAGCGGGACCAGCGCGGATACGCAGTATTTT. Its protein is CASSLGTSGTSADTQYF.

This clone was picked up a small number of times. This sequence joins TRBV19 and TRBJ1-2, with D perhaps matching TRBD1 (5 bases). The CDR3 loop spans 14 amino acids. Trimming left V 1 base short and J 7 bases short, with 13 bases between. From germline, CDR1 is LNHDA and CDR2 SQIVND (reference sequence). In DNA, the CDR3 is TGTGCCAGTAGTATAGGGACAACTTCGGGTGGCTACACCTTC. Amino acid sequence: CASSIGTTSGGYTF.

This clone was recorded once. V is TRBV5-1 and J is TRBJ2-7; D may be TRBD2 (6 bases). CDR1 SGHRS and CDR2 YFSETQ come from the germline V gene. CDR3 size: 15 residues. V dropped 1 base and J dropped 2 bases, with 13 bases sitting between them. CDR3 residues: CASSLTGGEAYEQYF. The DNA of the CDR3 is TGCGCCAGCAGCTTGACCGGCGGGGAGGCCTACGAGCAGTACTTC.

This clone appeared once. The V call is TRBV10-3, the J call TRBJ1-1, with D tentatively TRBD1 (6 bases). Germline CDR1 reads ENHRY; CDR2 reads SYGVKD. The CDR3 has 13 residues. V lost 5 bases to trimming and J lost 5 bases, with 12 bases between them. The DNA for the CDR3 is TGTGCCATCAGTCAACAGGGAGAAACTGAAGCTTTCTTT. It codes for CAISQQGETEAFF.

V usage is TRBV9 and J usage is TRBJ1-6; 7 bases match TRBD1. The CDR3 runs to 15 residues. The V gene's germline CDR1 is SGDLS and CDR2 YYNGEE. With 4 bases clipped from V and 4 bases from J, the junction kept 5 bases outside the gene matches. DNA for the CDR3: TGTGCCAGCAGCACGGGACAGCGATATAATTCACCCCTCCACTTT. Translated: CASSTGQRYNSPLHF.

This clone appeared once. The chain is built from TRBV4-1 and TRBJ2-5; tentative D call: TRBD2 (5 bases). V gave up 5 bases and J gave up 5 bases, with 18 bases separating them. Germline assignment: CDR1 MGHRA and CDR2 YSYEKL. This CDR3 contains 15 residues. CDR3 DNA: TGCGCCAGCAGCTCCCCTGGCCCGGGCGGGGAGACCCAGTACTTC. Translated: CASSSPGPGGETQYF.

The chain recombines TRBV6-1 with TRBJ1-5, with D possibly being TRBD1 (5 bases). Trimming pared 2 bases from V and 1 base from J, leaving 12 bases between. Looked up from germline, CDR1 is MNHNS and CDR2 is SASEGT. This CDR3 comprises 16 residues. The CDR3 here is CASSEMPGKSNQPQHF. CDR3 DNA sequence: TGTGCCAGCAGTGAAATGCCAGGGAAGAGCAATCAGCCCCAGCATTTT.

V is TRBV5-1 and J is TRBJ1-6, with TRBD1 matching 7 bases. V gave up 4 bases and J gave up 8 bases; unmatched junction bases: 6. The CDR3 has 14 amino acids. CDR1 and CDR2 (germline): SGHRS, YFSETQ. CDR3 coding DNA: TGCGCCAGCAGCCCATTAGGGGGCGATTCACCCCTCCACTTT. Protein: CASSPLGGDSPLHF.

The rearrangement uses TRBV21-1 and TRBJ1-1; the table's D call, TRBD1, has no DNA check behind it. TRBV21-1 is classified as a pseudogene. This CDR3 has 18 residues. The CDR3 here is CASSRQDRVKNKTTEAFF. CDR3 DNA: TGTGCCAGCAGCAGGCAGGACAGGGTTAAGAACAAGACCACTGAAGCTTTCTTT.

This chain joins TRBV9 and TRBJ2-6, with TRBD2 matching 12 bases. CDR1 is SGDLS and CDR2 is YYNGEE in the germline V gene. The CDR3 contains 19 residues. The junction had 8 bases not matched to a gene; V was cut back by 0 bases and J by 4 bases. The CDR3 DNA reads as TGTGCCAGCAGCGTAGAAGCTAGCGGGAGGGCCGCCGGGGCCAACGTCCTGACTTTC. Its translation is CASSVEASGRAAGANVLTF.

The chain uses TRBV18 and TRBJ2-2, with 7 bases matching TRBD2. CDR3 length: 15 amino acids. Trimming cost V 3 bases and J 5 bases; bases outside gene matches: 6. Germline CDR1 and CDR2: KGHSH and LQKENI. As DNA, the CDR3 is TGTGCCAGCTCACCCCAGCGGGGTACAACCGGGGAGCTGTTTTTT. Translating it yields CASSPQRGTTGELFF.